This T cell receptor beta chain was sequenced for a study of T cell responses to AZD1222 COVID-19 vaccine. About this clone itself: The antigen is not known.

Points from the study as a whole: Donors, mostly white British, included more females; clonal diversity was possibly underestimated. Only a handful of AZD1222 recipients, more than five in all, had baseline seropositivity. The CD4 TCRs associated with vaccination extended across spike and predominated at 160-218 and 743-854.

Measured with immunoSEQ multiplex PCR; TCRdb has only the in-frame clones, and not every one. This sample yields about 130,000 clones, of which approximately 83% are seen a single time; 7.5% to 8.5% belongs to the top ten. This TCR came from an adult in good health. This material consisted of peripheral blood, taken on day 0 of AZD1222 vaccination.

The chain's CDR3 is CASSVEAYEQYF. The DNA of the CDR3 is TGTGCCAGCAGCGTGGAGGCCTACGAGCAGTACTTC. The gene calls are TRBV5-6 and TRBJ2-7, with a weak D call TRBD2 (5 bases). Trimming removed 4 bases at V and 2 bases at J, with 7 bases between. The CDR3 covers 12 residues. Germline assignment: CDR1 SGHDT and CDR2 YYEEEE.